Sequencing of this T cell receptor (beta chain) was carried out in a study of blood T cell repertoires in COVID-19. Produced via immunoSEQ multiplex PCR; TCRdb's table is partial and in-frame only. The table records about 160,000 clones, less than 90% of them present only once. Sequencing used peripheral blood. This TCR came from a man aged 18 to 29 with active or convalescent COVID-19.

For the CDR3, the DNA is TGCGCCAGCAGCTTGGAGGCGGGGGCCTTCACCGGGGAGCTGTTTTTT. Translation gives CASSLEAGAFTGELFF. The chain recombines TRBV5-1 with TRBJ2-2, with a weak D call TRBD2 (7 bases). Looked up from germline, CDR1 is SGHRS and CDR2 is YFSETQ. The CDR3 covers 16 residues. V was cut by 0 bases and J by 4 bases, with 13 bases left in between. Together with reference TRBV5-1 and TRBJ2-2, the CDR3 gives the full variable domain: KAGVTQTPRYLIKTRGQQVTLSCSPISGHRSVSWYQQTPGQGLQFLFEYFSETQRNKGNFPGRFSGRQFSNSRSEMNVSTLELGDSALYLCASSLEAGAFTGELFFGEGSRLTVL.